This paragraph covers one T cell receptor (beta chain) sequence. Germline V gene data show CDR1 as MNHEY and CDR2 as SMNVEV (reference sequence). V lost 7 bases and J 7 bases, leaving 16 bases between the germline ends. The CDR3 length is 14 residues. The data stem from a study of blood T cell repertoires in COVID-19. The repertoire was sequenced with immunoSEQ multiplex PCR; TCRdb's copy has only in-frame clones and lacks some. The table shows 65,000 to 85,000 clones, with over 70% occurring only once. The receptor's source is a man aged 50-60 years with active or convalescent COVID-19. The sequencing sample was made of peripheral blood. The rearrangement links TRBV27 to TRBJ1-4, with D possibly being TRBD1 (5 bases). CDR3 loop: CASTRGGLSEKLFF. As DNA, the CDR3 is TGTGCCAGCACTAGGGGAGGGCTTAGTGAAAAACTGTTTTTT.